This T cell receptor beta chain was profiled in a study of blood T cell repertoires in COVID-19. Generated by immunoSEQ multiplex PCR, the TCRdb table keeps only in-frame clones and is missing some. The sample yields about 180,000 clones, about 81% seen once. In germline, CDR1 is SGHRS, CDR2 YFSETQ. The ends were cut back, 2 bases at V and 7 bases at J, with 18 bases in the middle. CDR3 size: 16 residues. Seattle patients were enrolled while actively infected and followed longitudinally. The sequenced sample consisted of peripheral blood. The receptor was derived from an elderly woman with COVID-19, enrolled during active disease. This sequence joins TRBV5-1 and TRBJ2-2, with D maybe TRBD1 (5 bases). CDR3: CASSFSGQGSGGELFF. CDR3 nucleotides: TGCGCCAGCAGCTTCTCCGGGCAGGGATCAGGCGGGGAGCTGTTTTTT. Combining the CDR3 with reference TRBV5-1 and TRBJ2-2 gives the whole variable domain KAGVTQTPRYLIKTRGQQVTLSCSPISGHRSVSWYQQTPGQGLQFLFEYFSETQRNKGNFPGRFSGRQFSNSRSEMNVSTLELGDSALYLCASSFSGQGSGGELFFGEGSRLTVL.